These 18 T cell receptor beta chains were all obtained from the same sample, sequenced in a study of blood T cell repertoires in COVID-19. Libraries were prepared by immunoSEQ multiplex PCR; TCRdb keeps only in-frame clonotypes and omits some of them. The sample has 250,000 or so clones, around four fifths seen once. The sequenced material came from peripheral blood. The receptors originated from a woman in her sixties with active or convalescent COVID-19.

This chain joins TRBV2 and TRBJ2-2, with unresolved D. The CDR3 spans 15 residues. The germline CDR1 and CDR2 sequences are SNHLY and FYNNEI. Trimming stripped 8 bases from V and 5 bases from J, with 18 bases between. Here the CDR3 reads CASGQVPLSTGELFF. CDR3 DNA: TGTGCCAGCGGCCAGGTTCCCCTCTCTACCGGGGAGCTGTTTTTT.

The chain has TRBV7-2 and TRBJ1-1; D is ambiguous. Germline V lookup: CDR1 SGHTA, CDR2 FQGNSA. CDR3 length: 13 amino acids. Trimming removed 2 bases from V and 4 bases from J, with 8 bases in between. CDR3 sequence (DNA): TGTGCCAGCAGCTTACTAACGGTCACTGAAGCTTTCTTT. It yields the protein CASSLLTVTEAFF. Complete variable domain (other parts from reference TRBV7-2 and TRBJ1-1): GAGVSQSPSNKVTEKGKDVELRCDPISGHTALYWYRQSLGQGLEFLIYFQGNSAPDKSGLPSDRFSAERTGGSVSTLTIQRTQQEDSAVYLCASSLLTVTEAFFGQGTRLTVV.

This chain links TRBV29-1 with TRBJ2-5, with TRBD1 matching 8 bases. The CDR3 contains 12 residues. Germline CDR1 and CDR2: SQVTM and ANQGSEA. Unmatched junction bases numbered 3, after V lost 5 bases and J lost 4 bases. The CDR3 sequence is CSVRDRGETQYF. The CDR3 DNA is TGCAGCGTTCGAGACAGGGGAGAGACCCAGTACTTC.

This clone was recorded only once. This chain links TRBV10-3 with TRBJ2-1; D may be TRBD2 (7 bases). The CDR3 runs 15 residues. Germline loops: CDR1 ENHRY, CDR2 SYGVKD. V lost 11 bases, J lost 7 bases, and 24 bases lay in between. CDR3 amino acids: CASSMGGGLRNEQFF. In DNA form, the CDR3 reads TGTGCCTCCTCGATGGGAGGGGGGCTCAGAAATGAGCAGTTCTTC.

This chain connects TRBV6-1 to TRBJ2-2; TRBD1 is a possible D gene (6 bases). The CDR3 consists of 17 residues. Trimming shortened V by 3 bases and J by 0 bases, and 14 bases separated the two germline ends. CDR1 is MNHNS, CDR2 SASEGT, per germline. In DNA, the CDR3 is TGTGCCAGCAGTGACGGCAGGGGATATTCGAACACCGGGGAGCTGTTTTTT. Protein product: CASSDGRGYSNTGELFF.

This chain uses TRBV11-2 with TRBJ1-2, with D possibly TRBD1 on 5 matching bases. V was pared by 1 base and J by 2 bases, with 5 bases between. This CDR3 is built from 13 residues. Germline values: CDR1 SGHAT, CDR2 FQNNGV. For the CDR3, the DNA is TGTGCCAGCAGCTTAGGACAGAACTATGGCTACACCTTC. Translating gives CASSLGQNYGYTF.

The chain couples TRBV18 to TRBJ2-3, with 8 positions matching TRBD2. The V segment lost 4 bases and the J segment 2 bases; nucleotides outside the gene matches: 8. The length of the CDR3 is 16 residues. CDR1 is KGHSH, CDR2 LQKENI, per germline. The CDR3 region is CASSRFRRGDTDTQYF. The DNA of the CDR3 is TGTGCCAGCTCACGGTTTCGGCGGGGGGACACAGATACGCAGTATTTT.

This chain connects TRBV21-1 to TRBJ2-1; TRBD2, the table's D call, lacks a check against the DNA. TRBV21-1 is a documented pseudogene. This CDR3 region has 16 residues. The CDR3 sequence is CASSKVRAGTYNEQFF. Written as DNA, the CDR3 is TGTGCCAGCAGCAAAGTGAGAGCGGGAACTTACAATGAGCAGTTCTTC.

This clone has only a few counts. The CDR3 here is CASKSVLYSGANVLTF. The CDR3 DNA reads as TGTGCCAGCAAATCAGTACTATACTCTGGGGCCAACGTCCTGACTTTC. V is TRBV2 and J is TRBJ2-6; unclear D gene. The CDR3 extends over 16 amino acids. The germline gives CDR1 SNHLY, CDR2 FYNNEI. With 7 bases removed from V and 0 bases from J, the gap between germline ends came to 13 bases.

V usage is TRBV7-2 and J usage is TRBJ2-5, with D uncertain. Trimming left V 1 base short and J 0 bases short, with 6 bases between. Germline CDR1 and CDR2: SGHTA and FQGNSA. The length of the CDR3 is 14 residues. This chain's CDR3 is CASSLEYYQETQYF. The DNA of the CDR3 is TGTGCCAGCAGCTTAGAATACTACCAAGAGACCCAGTACTTC. The entire variable domain, with the rest obtained from reference TRBV7-2 and TRBJ2-5, is as follows: GAGVSQSPSNKVTEKGKDVELRCDPISGHTALYWYRQSLGQGLEFLIYFQGNSAPDKSGLPSDRFSAERTGGSVSTLTIQRTQQEDSAVYLCASSLEYYQETQYFGPGTRLLVL.

The chain links TRBV28 to TRBJ1-2, with a weak D call TRBD1 (5 bases). The germline gives CDR1 MDHEN, CDR2 SYDVKM. With 2 bases removed from V and 7 bases from J, the gap between germline ends came to 17 bases. The CDR3 spans 15 residues. In nucleotides, the CDR3 is TGTGCCAGCAGTTTAAAGGGACTGAGAACCGGTGGCTACACCTTC. It encodes CASSLKGLRTGGYTF.

This clone was found a few times. The J gene is TRBJ2-2, the V gene TRBV7-2; no definite D call. Trimming removed 8 bases from V and 0 bases from J, with 7 bases in between. Germline V gene sequence: CDR1 SGHTA, CDR2 FQGNSA. The length of the CDR3 is 13 residues. CDR3 coding DNA: TGTGCCAGCGCCCCGGCGAACACCGGGGAGCTGTTTTTT. This translates into CASAPANTGELFF.

The rearrangement links TRBV28 to TRBJ1-2; unclear D gene. V was pared by 10 bases and J by 0 bases, with 21 bases between. This CDR3 spans 16 amino acids. Germline V lookup: CDR1 MDHEN, CDR2 SYDVKM. The CDR3 is CATLRTPPTSNYGYTF. CDR3 DNA: TGTGCCACCCTTCGTACTCCCCCCACCTCTAACTATGGCTACACCTTC.

This sequence joins TRBV7-2 and TRBJ2-1, with TRBD2 identical over 12 bases. The germline V gene encodes CDR1 SGHTA and CDR2 FQGNSA. Losses at the gene ends were 1 base for V and 7 bases for J; bases not matched to a gene: 11. The CDR3 spans 18 residues. CDR3 nucleotide sequence: TGTGCCAGCAGCTTAGTGTTTGGACTAGCGGGGAATCGGAATGAGCAGTTCTTC. Amino acid sequence: CASSLVFGLAGNRNEQFF.

The V and J genes are TRBV28 and TRBJ2-3, with a weak D call TRBD2 (6 bases). Trimming took 5 bases from V and 0 from J, leaving 18 bases between them. Germline V gene data show CDR1 as MDHEN and CDR2 as SYDVKM. The CDR3 is 17 residues long. The CDR3 sequence is CASSPHGVRGSTDTQYF. The DNA for the CDR3 is TGTGCCAGCAGTCCCCATGGCGTTCGGGGGAGCACAGATACGCAGTATTTT.

This sequence joins TRBV19 and TRBJ2-3, with 8 bases lining up with TRBD1. With V trimmed by 4 bases and J by 2 bases, 8 bases remained unmatched. This CDR3 contains 16 residues. Per the germline V gene, CDR1 is LNHDA and CDR2 is SQIVND (reference sequence). This CDR3 is CASSTKQGVNTDTQYF. CDR3 nucleotide sequence: TGTGCCAGTAGTACCAAACAGGGGGTCAACACAGATACGCAGTATTTT.

The chain joins TRBV5-1 to TRBJ1-2, with 9 nucleotides matching TRBD1. Germline V gene sequence: CDR1 SGHRS, CDR2 YFSETQ. The CDR3 totals 15 residues. V trimming: 1 base; J trimming: 5 bases; junction bases outside the gene matches: 6. The DNA for the CDR3 is TGCGCCAGCAGCTTGACAGGGGGCGAAGGTTATGGCTACACCTTC. Amino acids: CASSLTGGEGYGYTF.

The genes are TRBV19 and TRBJ2-5, with D possibly TRBD2 on 6 matching bases. Germline CDR1 reads LNHDA; CDR2 reads SQIVND (reference sequence). The V end was cut by 3 bases, the J end by 5 bases, with 10 bases between. The CDR3 runs 13 residues. This chain's CDR3 is CASSIGGMETQYF. The CDR3 DNA follows: TGTGCCAGTAGTATTGGCGGGATGGAGACCCAGTACTTC. Full variable domain (outside the CDR3, taken from reference TRBV19 and TRBJ2-5): DGGITQSPKYLFRKEGQNVTLSCEQNLNHDAMYWYRQDPGQGLRLIYYSQIVNDFQKGDIAEGYSVSREKKESFPLTVTSAQKNPTAFYLCASSIGGMETQYFGPGTRLLVL.